A single sample gave rise to the 5 T cell receptor beta chains below, sequenced in a study of CD8 T cells in ankylosing spondylitis. Study-wide results and caveats: Apparently characteristic of ankylosing spondylitis blood was a TCR beta motif (under ten highly homologous variants).

These receptors are not linked to any known antigen. MiXCR was run by TCRdb on the 5' RACE reads, yielding one entry per CDR3 protein. There are fewer than 450,000 distinct CDR3 sequences in the sample; approximately 17% occur only once, and about 0.94% lies in the top ten. Sequencing was carried out using blood, either unsorted or a sorted T cell fraction (not recorded which). Receptors originate from a male donor with ankylosing spondylitis.

This clonotype was recorded a few times. The rearrangement links TRBV20-1 to TRBJ1-1; perhaps TRBD1 as D (5 bases). CDR1 is DFQATT, CDR2 SNEGSKA, per germline (reference sequence). CDR3 length equals 14 residues. V lost 3 bases and J lost 4, with 15 bases in between. CDR3 protein: CSASPGGGGTEAFF. The CDR3 DNA sequence: TGCAGTGCTAGCCCTGGCGGGGGAGGCACTGAAGCTTTCTTT.

There are a few counts of this clonotype. This sequence joins TRBV7-9 and TRBJ1-2, with a weak D call TRBD1 (5 bases). The V gene lost 8 bases and the J gene lost 7 bases, with 20 bases spanning the gap. The CDR3 spans 14 residues. In germline, CDR1 is SEHNR, CDR2 FQNEAQ (reference sequence). The CDR3 DNA is TGTGCCAGCGGGTTCGGGGGAGTGCGTCTTGGCTACACCTTC. This sequence encodes CASGFGGVRLGYTF.

V usage is TRBV19 and J usage is TRBJ2-7, with D possibly being TRBD2 (6 bases). V shed 5 bases and J shed 2 bases, with 22 bases lying between them. In germline, CDR1 is LNHDA, CDR2 SQIVND (reference sequence). CDR3 length: 17 residues. CDR3 in amino acids: CASSPFLLRDSAYEQYF. CDR3 nucleotide sequence: TGTGCCAGTAGTCCTTTCCTCCTCAGGGACTCGGCCTACGAGCAGTACTTC.

The chain combines TRBV7-2 with TRBJ2-7; D possibly corresponds to TRBD1 (5 bases). This CDR3 spans 15 amino acids. The V end lost 1 base, the J end lost 1 base, and 11 bases lay between the germline ends. From germline, CDR1 is SGHTA and CDR2 FQGNSA. CDR3 nucleotides: TGTGCCAGCAGCTTAGATGGCAGGGTATCCTACGAGCAGTACTTC. Its protein product is CASSLDGRVSYEQYF.

This clonotype came up many times. CDR3 amino acids: CSAGLAGGGGYEQYF. The CDR3, as DNA: TGCAGTGCAGGACTAGCGGGAGGGGGCGGATACGAGCAGTACTTC. This chain connects TRBV20-1 to TRBJ2-7, with TRBD2 matching over 15 bases. The CDR3 covers 15 residues. Germline CDR1 DFQATT, CDR2 SNEGSKA (reference sequence). V lost 6 bases and J lost 4; bases outside the gene matches: 7.